This TCR beta chain was profiled in a study of vaccination and CD4 T cells after COVID-19 (dated by TCRdb to 2022 to 2024). Study-level background: SARS-CoV-2 positivity had been established in the convalescent patients by nasal swab PCR, and mild disease was recorded in about 9 of these patients and severe disease in one. The convalescent cohort included six males and four females, with two Hispanic individuals, seven Caucasians, two Asians and one multiracial person. Participants got two doses of the Pfizer-BioNTech BNT162b2 vaccine (n=8) or two doses of the Moderna mRNA-1273 vaccine (n=2). Post-COVID blood samples were collected from convalescent patients a median of around 100 days after diagnosis, with a range of roughly 30 to 161 days. Post-vaccine blood samples were obtained a median of roughly 75 days after the second vaccine dose, with a range of roughly 12 to 250 days. In nine to eleven COVID-19 convalescent patients and a few infection-naive healthy vaccine recipients, researchers compared the spike-specific CD4+ TCR repertoire from before mRNA vaccination with the repertoire from after.

The convalescent patients' positive SARS-CoV-2 PCR tests fell between March and December 2020, which was before the Alpha, Beta and Delta variants emerged in the United States. Ficoll-Paque Plus gradient centrifugation was used to isolate PBMCs from whole blood, and the isolated PBMCs were then either used fresh or cryopreserved at -140C. From the cysteine through the phenylalanine, the CDR3 covers 12 amino acids. Only the CDR3 region is kept as DNA, spanning 36 bases read in frame from base 1. V is clipped by 6 bases and J by 8 bases, and the sequence between their germline boundaries is 16 bases long. The CDR1 and CDR2 encoded by the germline V gene (reference sequence) are DFQATT and SNEGSKA. This clonotype came up a few times. This clone's antigen is unknown. Base qualities are missing; no much larger clone stands one base away. The full study reports these points: The median number of SARS-CoV-2-reactive clonotypes rose from about 23 after infection to 35 to 45 after vaccination, but the change was not significant. Relatively few convalescent patients were included in the study, and early timepoints after natural infection were not analyzed. Of the vaccine-specific clones found in convalescent patients, nearly all (304 of 307) were mono-reactive for SARS-CoV-2 spike instead of being cross-reactive with common cold coronaviruses. In convalescent patients, a median around 86% of post-vaccine SARS-CoV-2-reactive clones were detected only after vaccination, and vaccine-specific priming was suggested by this finding.

Libraries were made using PCR. For sequencing, an Illumina iSeq 100 was employed. Under the source paper's analysis protocol: Non-productive sequences were removed, and CDR3s not starting with C, not ending with F or W, or shorter than 7 amino acids were discarded. CDR3 homology was assessed with Levenshtein distances (stringdist) and unrooted phylogenetic trees (ape) in R version 3.6.1. The public reads were reanalyzed by TCRdb: fastp trimming at Q25, MiXCR alignment, in-frame beta chains only. Rows are unified per CDR3 protein, each entry keeping the most common DNA and genes. The V and J calls and clone size are TCRdb's, not the authors'. For this sample the table gives 25,000 or so distinct CDR3 sequences, of which 50% to 65% were detected only once. The top ten clones comprise more than 0.85% of the sample.

Sequencing used CD4+ T cells from blood, obtained before SARS-CoV-2 vaccination. The TCR comes from a human donor who had recovered from COVID-19. The chain is encoded by TRBV20-1 joined to TRBJ1-2, with no confident D gene call. The DNA is TGCAGTGCGTGGACGGGGTTCGGCGGCTACACCTTC. Translated, it gives CSAWTGFGGYTF.